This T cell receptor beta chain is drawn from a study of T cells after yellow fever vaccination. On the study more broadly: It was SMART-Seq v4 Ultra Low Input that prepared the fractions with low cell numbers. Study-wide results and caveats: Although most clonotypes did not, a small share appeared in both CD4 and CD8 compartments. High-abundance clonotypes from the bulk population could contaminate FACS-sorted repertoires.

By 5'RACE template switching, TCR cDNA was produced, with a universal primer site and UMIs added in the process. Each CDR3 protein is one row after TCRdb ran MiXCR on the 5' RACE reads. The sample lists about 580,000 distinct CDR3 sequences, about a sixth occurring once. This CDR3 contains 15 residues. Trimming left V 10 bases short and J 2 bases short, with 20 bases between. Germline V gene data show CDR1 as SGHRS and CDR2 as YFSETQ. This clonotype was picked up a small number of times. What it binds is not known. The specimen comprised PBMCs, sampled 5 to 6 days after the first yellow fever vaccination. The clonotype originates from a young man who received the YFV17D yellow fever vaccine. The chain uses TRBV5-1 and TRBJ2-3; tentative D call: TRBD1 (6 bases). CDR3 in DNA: TGCGCCCGACTTGCGGCAGGGGACCTCACAGATACGCAGTATTTT. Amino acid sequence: CARLAAGDLTDTQYF.